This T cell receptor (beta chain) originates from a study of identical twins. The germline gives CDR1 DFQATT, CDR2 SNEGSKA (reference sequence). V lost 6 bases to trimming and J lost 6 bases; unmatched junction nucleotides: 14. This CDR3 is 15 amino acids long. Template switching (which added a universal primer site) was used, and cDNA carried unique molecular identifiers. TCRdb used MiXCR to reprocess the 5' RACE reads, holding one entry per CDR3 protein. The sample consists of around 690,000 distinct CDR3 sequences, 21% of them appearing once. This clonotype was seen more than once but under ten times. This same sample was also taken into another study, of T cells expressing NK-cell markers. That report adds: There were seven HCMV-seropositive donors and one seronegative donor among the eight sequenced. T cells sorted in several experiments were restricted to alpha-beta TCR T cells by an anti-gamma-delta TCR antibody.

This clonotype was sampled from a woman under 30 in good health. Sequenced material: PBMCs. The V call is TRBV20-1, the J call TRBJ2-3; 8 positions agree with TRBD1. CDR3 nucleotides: TGCAGTGCCCGCCCGGGGACAGGTTTAAAGGATACGCAGTATTTT. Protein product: CSARPGTGLKDTQYF.